This entry lists 25 T cell receptor beta chains sequenced from one sample in a study of blood T cells in healthy people across ages. The authors ran a second PCR of 7 to 11 cycles using a sample-barcoded 5' primer and a J-beta primer mix. MiXCR, applied by TCRdb to the 5' RACE reads, yields one record per CDR3 protein. The sample carries about 290,000 distinct CDR3 sequences, around 30% recorded once. The specimen was blood. These receptors originate from a woman in her seventies in good health.

V gene TRBV5-1 combines with J gene TRBJ2-3, with TRBD1 identical over 7 bases. Germline-derived CDR1 and CDR2 are SGHRS and YFSETQ. This CDR3 has 12 amino acids. The J segment lost 6 bases and the V segment lost 4 bases, leaving 2 bases of the junction unmatched. The CDR3 loop is CASSPTGDTQYF. CDR3 sequence (DNA): TGCGCCAGCAGCCCGACAGGGGATACGCAGTATTTT.

The chain combines TRBV7-2 with TRBJ2-1, with 7 bases that match TRBD1. The J segment lost 11 bases and the V segment lost 2 bases, leaving 6 bases of the junction unmatched. The V gene's germline CDR1 is SGHTA and CDR2 FQGNSA. CDR3 length: 13 amino acids. This CDR3 reads CASSLKQGVKQFF. The CDR3 DNA is TGTGCCAGCAGCTTAAAGCAGGGGGTTAAGCAGTTCTTC.

The rearrangement links TRBV10-3 to TRBJ1-4; D may be TRBD1 (5 bases). This CDR3 is built from 13 residues. The V end was cut by 6 bases, the J end by 5 bases, with 10 bases between. Germline V gene lookup returns CDR1 ENHRY and CDR2 SYGVKD. The DNA of the CDR3 is TGTGCCATCAGCGGGACCTCCAATGAAAAACTGTTTTTT. This sequence encodes CAISGTSNEKLFF.

The rearrangement uses TRBV5-1 and TRBJ2-2, with 7 bases aligning to TRBD1. The V and J ends lost 2 bases and 4 bases, in that order; junction bases with no gene match: 8. Germline V lookup: CDR1 SGHRS, CDR2 YFSETQ. There are 16 residues in the CDR3. For the CDR3, the DNA is TGCGCCAGCAGCTTCTTTGAGGCAGGGGGCACCGGGGAGCTGTTTTTT. Amino acid sequence: CASSFFEAGGTGELFF. The whole variable domain, remainder taken from reference TRBV5-1 and TRBJ2-2, is KAGVTQTPRYLIKTRGQQVTLSCSPISGHRSVSWYQQTPGQGLQFLFEYFSETQRNKGNFPGRFSGRQFSNSRSEMNVSTLELGDSALYLCASSFFEAGGTGELFFGEGSRLTVL.

This sequence joins TRBV13 and TRBJ2-5; D is unclear. The better agreement between TRBJ2-1 and the DNA end casts doubt on the J call. CDR3 length: 12 residues. CDR1 and CDR2 from the germline V gene are PRHDT and FYEKMQ (reference sequence). The CDR3 protein is CASSPYRNEQFF. For the CDR3, the DNA is TGTGCCAGCAGCCCGTACCGCAATGAGCAGTTCTTC.

This clonotype was counted only a few times. The V call is TRBV7-8, the J call TRBJ1-2; no reliable D call. This CDR3 spans 14 amino acids. The V end was cut by 0 bases, the J end by 2 bases, with 7 bases between. CDR1 is SGHVS and CDR2 is FQNEAQ in the germline V gene. DNA of the CDR3: TGTGCCAGCAGCTTAGCGGTGGAAAACTATGGCTACACCTTC. Its translation: CASSLAVENYGYTF.

The chain combines TRBV28 with TRBJ1-2; maybe TRBD1 (5 bases). Trimming shortened V by 5 bases and J by 4 bases, and 11 bases separated the two germline ends. The CDR3 extends over 13 amino acids. Germline lookup yields CDR1 MDHEN and CDR2 SYDVKM. The CDR3 is CASSPTEIYGYTF. The CDR3 DNA follows: TGTGCCAGCAGTCCGACAGAGATCTATGGCTACACCTTC.

The chain is built from TRBV29-1 and TRBJ2-5; weak D call: TRBD1 (5 bases). The germline V gene has CDR1 SQVTM and CDR2 ANQGSEA. The CDR3 runs to 14 residues. V gave up 6 bases and J gave up 5 bases, with 19 bases separating them. The CDR3 loop is CSVRNRLGFETQYF. CDR3 nucleotides: TGCAGCGTCCGAAACAGGCTCGGGTTTGAGACCCAGTACTTC.

This clonotype was recorded a few times. The DNA of the CDR3 is TGTGCCAGCAGCATCAACTACACCTTC. This translates into CASSINYTF. The genes are TRBV9 and TRBJ1-2; D not certain. V dropped 4 bases and J dropped 10 bases, with 5 bases sitting between them. CDR3 length: 9 residues. Germline CDR1 reads SGDLS; CDR2 reads YYNGEE.

This clonotype was observed a handful of times. This rearrangement joins TRBV28 to TRBJ2-5, with D perhaps TRBD1 or TRBD2 (5 bases each). V was pared by 1 base and J by 5 bases, with 11 bases between. The CDR3 covers 14 residues. The germline V gene has CDR1 MDHEN and CDR2 SYDVKM. Written as DNA, the CDR3 is TGTGCCAGCAGTTTATCTGGGGGTTTTGAGACCCAGTACTTC. It is translated as CASSLSGGFETQYF.

This clonotype came up many times. The chain uses TRBV20-1 and TRBJ1-1; 7 bases line up with TRBD1. V lost 3 bases and J lost 0; bases outside the gene matches: 7. CDR1 and CDR2 from the germline V gene are DFQATT and SNEGSKA (reference sequence). The CDR3 loop spans 15 amino acids. The CDR3 DNA is TGCAGTGCTAGGGGGGGGACAGAGATGAACACTGAAGCTTTCTTT. Protein: CSARGGTEMNTEAFF.

The gene calls are TRBV27 and TRBJ2-5; D is perhaps TRBD2 (5 bases). V lost 4 bases and J 5 bases, leaving 14 bases between the germline ends. The CDR3 spans 14 residues. CDR1 and CDR2 from the germline V gene are MNHEY and SMNVEV (reference sequence). CDR3 protein: CASSWIGREETQYF. CDR3 bases: TGTGCCAGCAGTTGGATTGGGAGAGAGGAGACCCAGTACTTC.

This clonotype was recorded a few times. The chain combines TRBV5-1 with TRBJ2-5; 11 bases agree with TRBD2. With V trimmed by 6 bases and J by 5 bases, 6 bases remained unmatched. Germline lookup yields CDR1 SGHRS and CDR2 YFSETQ. The CDR3 loop spans 14 amino acids. The CDR3 DNA follows: TGCGCCAGCACCTCCGGACTAGCGGGTGAGACCCAGTACTTC. It translates to CASTSGLAGETQYF.

The rearrangement uses TRBV20-1 and TRBJ2-1; TRBD2 might be the D (5 bases). This CDR3 has 12 residues. Per the germline V gene, CDR1 is DFQATT and CDR2 is SNEGSKA (reference sequence). Deletions cut 6 bases from V and 2 bases from J, with 8 bases between. The CDR3 DNA reads TGCAGTGCCGAGGGTACCTACAATGAGCAGTTCTTC. It specifies CSAEGTYNEQFF.

In its sample, this clonotype was seen a few times. The rearrangement joins TRBV29-1 to TRBJ1-2, with a tentative D call TRBD1 (6 bases). In germline, CDR1 is SQVTM, CDR2 ANQGSEA. The CDR3 has 13 amino acids. Trimming shortened V by 4 bases and J by 2 bases, and 11 bases separated the two germline ends. CDR3 sequence: CSVAGDRNYGYTF. The CDR3 DNA reads TGCAGCGTTGCAGGGGATCGCAACTATGGCTACACCTTC.

The rearrangement joins TRBV12-3 or TRBV12-4 to TRBJ1-2; D may be TRBD1 (5 bases). V was shortened by 6 bases and J by 2 bases, with 10 bases between the two germline ends. The CDR3 runs 13 residues. The CDR3 here is CASSNQGNYGYTF. The DNA of the CDR3 is TGTGCCAGCAGCAACCAGGGAAACTATGGCTACACCTTC.

The genes are TRBV28 and TRBJ1-3; D possibly corresponds to TRBD1 (6 bases). The CDR3 contains 14 residues. CDR1 and CDR2 (germline): MDHEN, SYDVKM. The CDR3 reads CASQGPVAGNTIYF. Written as DNA, the CDR3 is TGTGCGTCACAGGGTCCCGTTGCTGGAAACACCATATATTTT.

In its sample, this clonotype was seen a few times. The CDR3 end shows no conserved phenylalanine or tryptophan, and so a read error is likely. The chain has TRBV7-3 and TRBJ2-3; 7 nucleotides line up with TRBD1. Germline trimming cut 0 bases from V and 4 bases from J; bases unmatched to any gene: 4. CDR3 length: 15 amino acids. The germline V gene encodes CDR1 SGHTA and CDR2 FQGTGA. Here the CDR3 reads CASSLTGGNPDTQYL. The CDR3 bases are TGTGCCAGCAGCTTAACAGGGGGCAATCCAGATACGCAGTATCTT.

The rearrangement joins TRBV5-1 to TRBJ2-5; 14 bases align to TRBD2. The J call is uncertain, as TRBJ2-1 better fits the DNA end. CDR3 size: 16 residues. Germline V gene sequence: CDR1 SGHRS, CDR2 YFSETQ. CDR3 coding DNA: TGCGCCAGCAGCTTGCAGGGGACTAGCGGGAGCCATGAGCAGTTCTTC. Its protein is CASSLQGTSGSHEQFF.

This chain joins TRBV29-1 and TRBJ2-1, with D tentatively TRBD1 (6 bases). This CDR3 region has 12 residues. V was pared by 4 bases and J by 4 bases, with 8 bases between. Looked up from germline, CDR1 is SQVTM and CDR2 is ANQGSEA. CDR3 protein: CSVGRGYNEQFF. As DNA, the CDR3 is TGCAGCGTTGGCAGGGGATACAATGAGCAGTTCTTC.

The chain recombines TRBV7-8 with TRBJ1-5; TRBD1 might be the D (6 bases). The germline CDR1 and CDR2 sequences are SGHVS and FQNEAQ. The CDR3 runs 16 residues. Trimming took 4 bases from V and 7 from J, leaving 20 bases between them. CDR3 amino acids: CASSSPPGGNEQPQHF. In DNA form, the CDR3 reads TGTGCCAGCAGCTCCCCTCCGGGGGGCAACGAGCAGCCCCAGCATTTT.

The J gene is TRBJ1-1, the V gene TRBV7-2; 7 bases agree with TRBD1. The germline gives CDR1 SGHTA, CDR2 FQGNSA. V lost 4 bases and J lost 1; bases outside the gene matches: 6. The CDR3 is 15 residues long. The CDR3 is CASSYNRGRNTEAFF. The CDR3 coding sequence is TGTGCCAGCAGCTATAACAGGGGTAGGAACACTGAAGCTTTCTTT.

This clonotype has more than one count but fewer than ten. The chain recombines TRBV2 with TRBJ2-7; the D is unclear. The germline V and J ends were trimmed by 7 bases and 0 bases, with 13 bases remaining between them. CDR3 length equals 14 residues. Per germline, CDR1 SNHLY and CDR2 FYNNEI. CDR3 DNA sequence: TGTGCCAGCATGGCCAGGTGGGGCTCCTACGAGCAGTACTTC. Translation: CASMARWGSYEQYF.

V is TRBV7-3 and J is TRBJ1-2; possible D gene TRBD1, 5 bases. The V end was cut by 2 bases, the J end by 8 bases, with 12 bases between. From germline, CDR1 is SGHTA and CDR2 FQGTGA. The CDR3 sequence is 13 residues long. CDR3 DNA: TGTGCCAGCAGCTTAGGGGACCGGGCAGGCTACACCTTC. It encodes CASSLGDRAGYTF.

This clonotype has a single count. The chain recombines TRBV5-1 with TRBJ2-3; 10 nucleotides align to TRBD2. The CDR3 is 19 amino acids. V dropped 0 bases and J dropped 3; count of bases not matched to a gene: 13. Germline-derived CDR1 and CDR2 are SGHRS and YFSETQ. The CDR3 DNA reads TGCGCCAGCAGCTTGGAAGCGAGCGGGAGGGCCCGAAGGACAGATACGCAGTATTTT. This translates into CASSLEASGRARRTDTQYF.